The T cell receptor beta chain described here comes from a study of post-analysis software for immune sequencing data. Study-wide points: Compared with controls, patients had more of 4 or 5 TRBV segments, including TRBV5-6, TRBV5-1 and TRBV20-1. Multiple sclerosis was associated with a significant reduction in normalized Chao1 diversity relative to controls.

Trimming removed 0 bases at V and 2 bases at J, with 15 bases between. The CDR3 length is 17 residues. From germline, CDR1 is MNHNS and CDR2 SASEGT. This clonotype has just a few counts. What it binds is not known. Carried by the TCR beta cDNA libraries were unique molecular identifiers. T cells numbering about 0.95 to 11 million gave rise to roughly 550,000 cDNA molecules. MiXCR, run by TCRdb on the PCR reads, gives a single entry per CDR3 protein. The sample holds hundreds of thousands of distinct CDR3 sequences, under 55% seen once. This TCR was sampled from a girl aged 5 to 17 with multiple sclerosis. V usage is TRBV6-1 and J usage is TRBJ2-3; D perhaps matches TRBD1 (5 bases). Sequenced input: blood. In nucleotides, the CDR3 is TGTGCCAGCAGTGAAGCGAGGTGGGCAGGGTCCACAGATACGCAGTATTTT. Protein product: CASSEARWAGSTDTQYF.